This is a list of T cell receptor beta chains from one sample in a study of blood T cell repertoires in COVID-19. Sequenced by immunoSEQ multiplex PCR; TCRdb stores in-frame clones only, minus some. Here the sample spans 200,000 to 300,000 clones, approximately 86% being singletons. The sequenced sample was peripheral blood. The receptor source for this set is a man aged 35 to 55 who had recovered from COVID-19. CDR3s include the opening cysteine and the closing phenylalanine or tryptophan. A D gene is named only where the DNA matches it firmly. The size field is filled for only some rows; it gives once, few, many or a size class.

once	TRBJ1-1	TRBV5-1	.	CASSLESIGLRGTEAFF	TGCGCCAGCAGCTTGGAGTCAATAGGGCTCAGGGGCACTGAAGCTTTCTTT
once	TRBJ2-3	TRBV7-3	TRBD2	CASSLTSGRADTQYF	TGTGCCAGCAGCTTAACTAGCGGGAGAGCAGATACGCAGTATTTT
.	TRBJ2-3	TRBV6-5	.	CASRATGSTDTQYF	TGTGCCAGCAGAGCGACAGGTAGCACAGATACGCAGTATTTT
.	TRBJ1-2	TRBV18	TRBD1	CASSLPGQGKGNYGYTF	TGTGCCAGCTCACTGCCGGGACAGGGGAAAGGGAACTATGGCTACACCTTC
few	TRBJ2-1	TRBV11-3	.	CASRSPSNFTYNEQFF	TGTGCCAGCAGATCCCCTAGCAATTTTACCTACAATGAGCAGTTCTTC
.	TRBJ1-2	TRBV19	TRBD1	CASSQTGGSYGYTF	TGTGCCAGTAGCCAGACAGGGGGCAGCTATGGCTACACCTTC
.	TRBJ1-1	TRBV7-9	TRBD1	CASSEVPGQGGLTGYEAFF	TGTGCCAGCAGCGAAGTCCCGGGACAGGGGGGACTAACGGGATATGAAGCTTTCTTT
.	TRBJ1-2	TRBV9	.	CASSGLADNYYGYTF	TGTGCCAGCAGCGGTTTAGCGGACAACTACTATGGCTACACCTTC
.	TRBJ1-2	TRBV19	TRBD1	CASSRGQGLAGYTF	TGTGCCAGTAGTAGGGGACAGGGACTGGCTGGCTACACCTTC
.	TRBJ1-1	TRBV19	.	CASSTALGAPEAFF	TGTGCCAGTAGTACCGCCTTAGGGGCCCCTGAAGCTTTCTTT
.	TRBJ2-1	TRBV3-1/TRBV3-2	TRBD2	CASSLSGVRGGEQFF	TGTGCCAGCAGCCTTAGCGGGGTGCGGGGGGGAGAGCAGTTCTTC
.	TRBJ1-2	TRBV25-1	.	CASGTGGISYGYTF	TGTGCCAGCGGAACGGGAGGAATCAGCTATGGCTACACCTTC